This T cell receptor beta chain was captured in a study of beta chain features in type 1 diabetes. Study-level results: A moderate, significant TCRB CDR3 shortening appeared in type 1 diabetes across four CD4+ subsets.

This clone turned up a few times. Its antigen is currently unknown. Germline V gives CDR1 SGHTA, CDR2 FQGNSA. CDR3 length equals 14 residues. V was pared by 4 bases and J by 0 bases, with 8 bases between. Since all of the isolated RNA was reverse transcribed, expressed TCRB transcripts were what got sequenced. The protocol was immunoSEQ multiplex PCR, while the TCRdb copy is restricted to in-frame clones and leaves out a portion. The sample records 500,000 to 850,000 clones, over 12% being singletons. Sequencing was performed on naive CD4+ T cells from blood. The source is a man younger than 35 with type 1 diabetes. This rearrangement joins TRBV7-2 to TRBJ2-3; D might be TRBD1 (6 bases). The CDR3 sequence is CASSYRVSTDTQYF. CDR3 DNA sequence: TGTGCCAGCAGCTACAGGGTTAGCACAGATACGCAGTATTTT. The whole variable domain, filled in from reference TRBV7-2 and TRBJ2-3, reads GAGVSQSPSNKVTEKGKDVELRCDPISGHTALYWYRQSLGQGLEFLIYFQGNSAPDKSGLPSDRFSAERTGGSVSTLTIQRTQQEDSAVYLCASSYRVSTDTQYFGPGTRLTVL.